This TCR beta chain was obtained from a study of T cells in Graves' hyperthyroidism and ophthalmopathy. About the research overall: Before treatment of any kind, peripheral blood was taken at initial diagnosis. Study-wide results and limits: Most clonotypes that expanded in the thyroid above 0.001 also showed up in blood. The model forecast ophthalmopathy, anticipating it by a median around 6.5 months before onset.

Fresh peripheral blood, about 9.3 ml, yielded the PBMCs. The junction had 5 bases not matched to a gene; V was cut back by 6 bases and J by 3 bases. The CDR3 sequence is 13 residues long. The germline gives CDR1 LNHNV, CDR2 YYDKDF (reference sequence). Researchers amplified the TCR beta CDR3 regions from RNA transcripts. The TCR CDR3 first-round RT-PCR relied on the HTBI primer set. TCRdb re-called the multiplex PCR reads through MiXCR, storing one row per CDR3 protein. This sample carries 250,000 to 400,000 distinct CDR3 sequences, about an eighth of them seen once, and the ten largest clones take roughly 35%. Concerning this clonotype: Its antigen is not identified.

The clonotype originates from a woman aged 40 to 55 with Graves' ophthalmopathy. Material: blood. J is TRBJ2-7 and V is TRBV15; 7 nucleotides line up with TRBD1. Here the CDR3 DNA reads TGTGCCACCAGTCTAGGACAGGACTACGAGCAGTACTTC. Protein: CATSLGQDYEQYF.